This T cell receptor (beta chain) originates from a study of immune cell composition in non-small cell lung cancer. Only in-frame clones appear in the TCRdb table, and some are missing; sequencing was by immunoSEQ multiplex PCR. Of some 7,200 clones in the sample, more than 70% were seen once. Normal lung was taken at the farthest possible site, at least 3 cm from tumour. This TCR was sampled from a human donor with non-small cell lung cancer. The sample comprised non-adjacent lung tissue.

Here the CDR3 DNA reads TGTGCCAGCAGTTTATTCCGCCGGACAGGCCGAACTAACTATGGCTACACCTTC. The encoded protein is CASSLFRRTGRTNYGYTF. The V call is TRBV28, the J call TRBJ1-2; 7 bases are a match to TRBD1. The junction had 11 bases not matched to a gene; V was cut back by 1 base and J by 0 bases. Germline CDR1 reads MDHEN; CDR2 reads SYDVKM. This CDR3 is built from 18 residues.